Following are 6 T cell receptor beta chains from one sample sequenced in a study of blood T cell repertoires in COVID-19. Sequencing was performed with immunoSEQ multiplex PCR; in TCRdb, only in-frame clones are kept and a portion is missing. Of about 120,000 clones listed, over 75% are singletons. The sample was peripheral blood. The receptors derive from a woman of 80 years or more with acute or convalescent COVID-19.

The chain joins TRBV7-2 to TRBJ2-1; D may be TRBD2 (8 bases). The CDR3 totals 16 residues. V was clipped by 5 bases and J by 5 bases, with 19 bases between them. CDR1 SGHTA and CDR2 FQGNSA come from the germline V gene. CDR3 bases: TGTGCCAGCAGCACCCGGGGGGGGACAGATAACAATGAGCAGTTCTTC. Its protein product is CASSTRGGTDNNEQFF.

This chain connects TRBV14 to TRBJ1-3; TRBD1 matches at 7 bases. Looked up from germline, CDR1 is SGHDN and CDR2 is FVKESK. The J segment lost 1 base and the V segment lost 1 base, leaving 10 bases of the junction unmatched. CDR3 length: 18 amino acids. The DNA of the CDR3 is TGTGCCAGCAGCCAAGCTGGGGGACAGAGGGTTTCTGGAAACACCATATATTTT. Its translation is CASSQAGGQRVSGNTIYF.

The V and J genes are TRBV18 and TRBJ1-5, with TRBD1 matching 9 bases. CDR3 length: 15 residues. Germline V gene data show CDR1 as KGHSH and CDR2 as LQKENI. V lost 3 bases, J lost 7 bases, and 7 bases stayed unmatched. The CDR3 DNA reads as TGTGCCAGCTCACCGGGACAGGGAAACGTCCAGCCCCAGCATTTT. Protein product: CASSPGQGNVQPQHF.

This chain connects TRBV5-6 to TRBJ1-1; TRBD1 might be the D (6 bases). CDR1 is SGHDT and CDR2 is YYEEEE in the germline V gene. The CDR3 has 12 amino acids. Trimming stripped 2 bases from V and 6 bases from J, with 8 bases between. The CDR3 loop reads CASSLGGPEAFF. In DNA, the CDR3 is TGTGCCAGCAGCTTAGGGGGACCTGAAGCTTTCTTT.

This rearrangement joins TRBV2 to TRBJ2-7; 9 nucleotides line up with TRBD2. V lost 7 bases to trimming and J lost 3 bases; unmatched junction nucleotides: 7. CDR1 is SNHLY and CDR2 is FYNNEI in the germline V gene. The CDR3 is 14 amino acids. The CDR3, as DNA: TGTGCCAGCACCCGACTAGCGGCCCGCTACGAGCAGTACTTC. Translating it yields CASTRLAARYEQYF.

V is TRBV15 and J is TRBJ1-4; D perhaps matches TRBD1 (6 bases). V was trimmed by 3 bases and J by 0 bases, leaving 14 bases between them. The germline V gene has CDR1 LNHNV and CDR2 YYDKDF (reference sequence). This CDR3 has 17 residues. CDR3: CATSRGAEDATNEKLFF. CDR3 DNA: TGTGCCACCAGCAGGGGGGCGGAGGATGCAACTAATGAAAAACTGTTTTTT.